A selection of T cell receptor beta chains follows, all from one sample in a study of T cell changes during pregnancy in multiple sclerosis. Repertoires were generated with immunoSEQ multiplex PCR, while TCRdb's copy carries only in-frame clones and drops some. Here the sample spans around 110,000 clones, about 90% being singletons. This specimen was peripheral blood, taken in the third trimester of pregnancy. Every receptor here comes from a female donor with multiple sclerosis, enrolled in a pregnancy study. Both conserved end residues are part of each CDR3. D genes are given only for firm matches.

v_call: TRBV11-3; j_call: TRBJ2-5; d_call: -; cdr3_aa: CASSLIEETQYF; cdr3_nt: TGTGCCAGCAGCTTGATCGAGGAGACCCAGTACTTC
v_call: TRBV4-2; j_call: TRBJ1-1; d_call: TRBD1; cdr3_aa: CASSPRDRGLTEAFF; cdr3_nt: TGTGCCAGCAGCCCTCGGGACAGGGGGCTTACTGAAGCTTTCTTT
v_call: TRBV5-4; j_call: TRBJ2-2; d_call: -; cdr3_aa: CASSLAQDTGELFF; cdr3_nt: TGTGCCAGCAGCTTGGCTCAGGACACCGGGGAGCTGTTTTTT
v_call: TRBV5-1; j_call: TRBJ2-1; d_call: TRBD2; cdr3_aa: CASSLGISSGRATYNEQFF; cdr3_nt: TGCGCCAGCAGCTTGGGGATCTCTAGCGGGAGGGCCACTTACAATGAGCAGTTCTTC
v_call: TRBV27; j_call: TRBJ2-3; d_call: -; cdr3_aa: CASSSVWTDTQYF; cdr3_nt: TGTGCCAGCAGTTCGGTGTGGACAGATACGCAGTATTTT
v_call: TRBV6-1; j_call: TRBJ2-7; d_call: TRBD2; cdr3_aa: CASSEILAGAYYEQYF; cdr3_nt: TGTGCCAGCAGTGAAATTCTAGCGGGAGCCTACTACGAGCAGTACTTC
v_call: TRBV5-1; j_call: TRBJ1-3; d_call: -; cdr3_aa: CASSLQGLGNTIYF; cdr3_nt: TGCGCCAGCAGCCTGCAGGGTCTTGGAAACACCATATATTTT
v_call: TRBV5-1; j_call: TRBJ2-2; d_call: TRBD1; cdr3_aa: CASSWDRSNTGELFF; cdr3_nt: TGCGCCAGCAGCTGGGACAGGAGTAACACCGGGGAGCTGTTTTTT
v_call: TRBV30; j_call: TRBJ2-3; d_call: TRBD1; cdr3_aa: CAWRQGPSTDTQYF; cdr3_nt: TGTGCCTGGCGACAGGGGCCTAGCACAGATACGCAGTATTTT
v_call: TRBV4-1; j_call: TRBJ1-1; d_call: TRBD1; cdr3_aa: CASSRDGRGFAEAFF; cdr3_nt: TGCGCCAGCAGCCGAGACGGCAGGGGGTTTGCTGAAGCTTTCTTT
v_call: TRBV19; j_call: TRBJ1-5; d_call: -; cdr3_aa: CASRLSNQPQHF; cdr3_nt: TGTGCCAGTAGATTAAGCAATCAGCCCCAGCATTTT
v_call: TRBV21-1; j_call: TRBJ1-2; d_call: -; cdr3_aa: CASSIWTGETLSYTF; cdr3_nt: TGTGCCAGCAGCATCTGGACAGGGGAGACGCTATCATACACCTTC
v_call: TRBV27; j_call: TRBJ2-1; d_call: TRBD1; cdr3_aa: CASSSKQGVEFF; cdr3_nt: TGTGCCAGCAGTTCCAAACAGGGGGTAGAGTTCTTC
v_call: TRBV9; j_call: TRBJ1-1; d_call: -; cdr3_aa: CASSRTVNTEAFF; cdr3_nt: TGTGCCAGTTCCCGGACAGTGAACACTGAAGCTTTCTTT
v_call: TRBV5-1; j_call: TRBJ1-1; d_call: -; cdr3_aa: CASRMRDGVTEAFF; cdr3_nt: TGCGCCAGCAGGATGCGGGACGGGGTGACTGAAGCTTTCTTT
v_call: TRBV28; j_call: TRBJ2-7; d_call: -; cdr3_aa: CASTLTVQGPLLF; cdr3_nt: TGTGCCAGCACCTTGACAGTGCAGGGGCCCTTACTCTTC
v_call: TRBV28; j_call: TRBJ2-5; d_call: TRBD1; cdr3_aa: CASRGLDRAQETQYF; cdr3_nt: TGTGCCAGCCGCGGGTTGGACAGGGCCCAAGAGACCCAGTACTTC
v_call: TRBV28; j_call: TRBJ2-2; d_call: -; cdr3_aa: CASSFRKPGTGELFF; cdr3_nt: TGTGCCAGCAGTTTTAGGAAGCCGGGCACCGGGGAGCTGTTTTTT
v_call: TRBV13; j_call: TRBJ2-7; d_call: TRBD1; cdr3_aa: CASSGGQGAYEQYF; cdr3_nt: TGTGCCAGCAGCGGGGGACAGGGGGCCTACGAGCAGTACTTC
v_call: TRBV30; j_call: TRBJ1-5; d_call: TRBD1; cdr3_aa: CAWSTGQAGNQPQHF; cdr3_nt: TGTGCCTGGAGTACGGGACAGGCTGGCAATCAGCCCCAGCATTTT
v_call: TRBV18; j_call: TRBJ2-7; d_call: -; cdr3_aa: CASSPELASTHEQYF; cdr3_nt: TGTGCCAGCTCACCAGAGCTAGCAAGTACCCACGAGCAGTACTTC
v_call: TRBV27; j_call: TRBJ2-5; d_call: -; cdr3_aa: CASSPGLWETQYF; cdr3_nt: TGTGCCAGCAGTCCGGGACTGTGGGAGACCCAGTACTTC
v_call: TRBV5-1; j_call: TRBJ2-5; d_call: -; cdr3_aa: CASSLGTLQETQYF; cdr3_nt: TGCGCCAGCAGCTTAGGGACATTACAAGAGACCCAGTACTTC
v_call: TRBV27; j_call: TRBJ1-5; d_call: TRBD1; cdr3_aa: CASSLTQGANQPQHF; cdr3_nt: TGTGCCAGCAGTCTAACACAGGGGGCGAATCAGCCCCAGCATTTT
v_call: TRBV18; j_call: TRBJ2-2; d_call: -; cdr3_aa: CASSPPAAYTGELFF; cdr3_nt: TGTGCCAGCTCCCCCCCAGCGGCCTACACCGGGGAGCTGTTTTTT
v_call: TRBV28; j_call: TRBJ1-4; d_call: -; cdr3_aa: CASSTDRFATNEKLFF; cdr3_nt: TGTGCCAGCAGCACCGACAGGTTTGCAACTAATGAAAAACTGTTTTTT
v_call: TRBV9; j_call: TRBJ1-6; d_call: TRBD1; cdr3_aa: CASSVIGQGPNSPLHF; cdr3_nt: TGTGCCAGCAGCGTAATTGGACAGGGGCCTAATTCACCCCTCCACTTT
v_call: TRBV6-6; j_call: TRBJ2-3; d_call: TRBD2; cdr3_aa: CASSNLAGRSTDTQYF; cdr3_nt: TGTGCCAGCAGCAACTTAGCGGGACGGAGCACAGATACGCAGTATTTT
v_call: TRBV7-9; j_call: TRBJ1-2; d_call: -; cdr3_aa: CASSSGQIYGYTF; cdr3_nt: TGTGCCAGCAGCTCCGGACAGATCTATGGCTACACCTTC
v_call: TRBV9; j_call: TRBJ2-2; d_call: TRBD1; cdr3_aa: CASSFAAGQGAGELFF; cdr3_nt: TGTGCCAGCAGCTTCGCCGCGGGACAGGGCGCCGGGGAGCTGTTTTTT
v_call: TRBV7-3; j_call: TRBJ2-1; d_call: -; cdr3_aa: CASSSSGTHNEQFF; cdr3_nt: TGTGCCAGCAGCTCTTCCGGGACACACAATGAGCAGTTCTTC
v_call: TRBV9; j_call: TRBJ1-2; d_call: TRBD1; cdr3_aa: CASKTGSYGYTF; cdr3_nt: TGTGCCAGCAAGACAGGGTCCTATGGCTACACCTTC
v_call: TRBV7-9; j_call: TRBJ1-2; d_call: TRBD1; cdr3_aa: CASTRYRTGDYGYTF; cdr3_nt: TGTGCCAGCACCCGATACAGGACAGGGGACTATGGCTACACCTTC
v_call: TRBV2; j_call: TRBJ2-3; d_call: TRBD2; cdr3_aa: CASSEYGGSADTQYF; cdr3_nt: TGTGCCAGCAGTGAGTACGGCGGGAGTGCAGATACGCAGTATTTT
v_call: TRBV5-1; j_call: TRBJ1-4; d_call: TRBD1; cdr3_aa: CASSLASRGQSEKLFF; cdr3_nt: TGCGCCAGCAGCTTGGCCAGCAGGGGGCAGAGTGAAAAACTGTTTTTT
v_call: TRBV6-5; j_call: TRBJ2-1; d_call: -; cdr3_aa: CASSYSQLSNNEQFF; cdr3_nt: TGTGCCAGCAGTTACTCGCAATTATCTAACAATGAGCAGTTCTTC
v_call: TRBV19; j_call: TRBJ1-2; d_call: -; cdr3_aa: CASKDSGGYGYTF; cdr3_nt: TGTGCCAGTAAGGACTCAGGCGGCTATGGCTACACCTTC
v_call: TRBV10-3; j_call: TRBJ2-3; d_call: TRBD2; cdr3_aa: CAISETPGGGDTQYF; cdr3_nt: TGTGCCATCAGTGAGACCCCGGGAGGAGGGGATACGCAGTATTTT
v_call: TRBV6-1; j_call: TRBJ2-1; d_call: -; cdr3_aa: CASSELAAGFGEQFF; cdr3_nt: TGTGCCAGCAGTGAATTGGCGGCGGGTTTCGGTGAGCAGTTCTTC
v_call: TRBV10-1; j_call: TRBJ2-2; d_call: TRBD1; cdr3_aa: CASSSGQGNTGELFF; cdr3_nt: TGCGCCAGCAGTTCCGGACAGGGAAACACCGGGGAGCTGTTTTTT
v_call: TRBV5-1; j_call: TRBJ1-1; d_call: TRBD1; cdr3_aa: CASSLKTGAAGNTEAFF; cdr3_nt: TGCGCCAGCAGCTTGAAGACAGGGGCCGCTGGGAACACTGAAGCTTTCTTT
v_call: TRBV2; j_call: TRBJ2-7; d_call: TRBD1; cdr3_aa: CASVRDRGYEQYF; cdr3_nt: TGTGCCAGCGTCAGGGACAGGGGTTACGAGCAGTACTTC
v_call: TRBV19; j_call: TRBJ1-1; d_call: -; cdr3_aa: CASSIGGPEAFF; cdr3_nt: TGTGCCAGTAGTATCGGGGGGCCTGAAGCTTTCTTT
v_call: TRBV20-1; j_call: TRBJ1-1; d_call: -; cdr3_aa: CSVSAPGKTFF; cdr3_nt: TGCAGTGTCTCAGCCCCCGGGAAAACTTTCTTT
v_call: TRBV5-1; j_call: TRBJ2-5; d_call: -; cdr3_aa: CASSFVQETQYF; cdr3_nt: TGCGCCAGCAGTTTCGTCCAAGAGACCCAGTACTTC
v_call: TRBV19; j_call: TRBJ1-2; d_call: -; cdr3_aa: CASSMPHRAIPGYTF; cdr3_nt: TGTGCCAGTAGTATGCCCCACAGGGCCATCCCTGGCTACACCTTC
v_call: TRBV27; j_call: TRBJ2-1; d_call: -; cdr3_aa: CASSFPWAGSEQFF; cdr3_nt: TGTGCCAGCAGTTTCCCCTGGGCCGGGAGTGAGCAGTTCTTC
v_call: TRBV2; j_call: TRBJ2-7; d_call: -; cdr3_aa: CASTSAAYEQYF; cdr3_nt: TGTGCCAGCACAAGCGCAGCCTACGAGCAGTACTTC
v_call: TRBV27; j_call: TRBJ2-1; d_call: -; cdr3_aa: CASSPLRSVNEQFF; cdr3_nt: TGTGCCAGCAGTCCTCTCAGGTCGGTCAATGAGCAGTTCTTC